Below are 31 T cell receptor beta chains sequenced from a single sample in a study of graft-versus-host responses after intestinal transplantation. Clones were read by immunoSEQ multiplex PCR, and TCRdb kept only the in-frame ones, dropping some. The data show about 12,000 clones, with approximately 93% seen just once and 4% to 5.5% held by the top ten. Sequencing used PBMCs, obtained roughly 1,000 days after intestinal transplantation. The source is a human patient who received an intestinal transplant, so some T cells may come from the graft donor.

This rearrangement joins TRBV7-9 to TRBJ1-2; D not certain. V lost 6 bases, J lost 4 bases, and 18 bases lay in between. This CDR3 region has 15 residues. Germline V gene lookup returns CDR1 SEHNR and CDR2 FQNEAQ (reference sequence). This CDR3 is CASSPFLTEPYGYTF. The CDR3, as DNA: TGTGCCAGCAGTCCTTTCCTCACGGAGCCCTATGGCTACACCTTC.

The V and J genes are TRBV7-6 and TRBJ2-2; unclear D gene. Germline V gene sequence: CDR1 SGHVS, CDR2 FNYEAQ. This CDR3 is built from 11 residues. Trimming pared 5 bases from V and 5 bases from J, leaving 3 bases between. The CDR3 protein is CASSETGELFF. The CDR3 DNA reads as TGTGCCAGCAGCGAAACCGGGGAGCTGTTTTTT.

This clone was detected once. The chain uses TRBV14 and TRBJ1-1; D not resolved. The V and J ends lost 1 base and 3 bases respectively, with 18 bases between them. The CDR3 has 17 amino acids. Germline CDR1 and CDR2: SGHDN and FVKESK. The CDR3 loop is CASSQGADPLGYTEAFF. In nucleotides, the CDR3 is TGTGCCAGCAGCCAAGGGGCCGATCCCCTCGGGTACACTGAAGCTTTCTTT.

CDR3 DNA sequence: TGTGCCAGCAGGGCCATTCTAGCCAAAAACATTCAGTACTTC. Translating gives CASRAILAKNIQYF. The genes are TRBV2 and TRBJ2-4; D call uncertain. CDR3 length equals 14 residues. CDR1 is SNHLY, CDR2 FYNNEI, per germline. V lost 6 bases and J 0 bases, leaving 9 bases between the germline ends.

The DNA for the CDR3 is TGTGCCAGCAGTGTTACGGGGACTAACACAGATACGCAGTATTTT. Its translation: CASSVTGTNTDTQYF. The chain carries TRBV2 and TRBJ2-3; TRBD2 matches at 7 bases. CDR3 length equals 15 residues. J gave up 2 bases and V 4 bases, and 6 bases lay outside the gene matches. Germline CDR1 reads SNHLY; CDR2 reads FYNNEI.

This chain links TRBV5-1 with TRBJ2-3; D not resolved. This CDR3 has 14 residues. The V gene lost 1 base and the J gene lost 4 bases, with 10 bases spanning the gap. The germline V gene has CDR1 SGHRS and CDR2 YFSETQ. CDR3 DNA: TGCGCCAGCAGCTTGACGGGTCTAGCAGATACGCAGTATTTT. It is translated as CASSLTGLADTQYF.

The V and J genes are TRBV6-5 and TRBJ2-1, with D perhaps being TRBD1 or TRBD2 (6 bases each). The CDR3 runs 13 residues. Trimming shortened V by 0 bases and J by 10 bases, and 10 bases separated the two germline ends. The germline gives CDR1 MNHEY, CDR2 SVGAGI. The CDR3 nucleotides are TGTGCCAGCAGTTACTCCCGGGGGCGCGAGCAGTTCTTC. It codes for CASSYSRGREQFF.

The V call is TRBV5-6, the J call TRBJ2-7; D might be TRBD2 (6 bases). Germline CDR1 reads SGHDT; CDR2 reads YYEEEE. This CDR3 is built from 13 residues. V dropped 6 bases and J dropped 3 bases, with 13 bases sitting between them. The CDR3 DNA follows: TGTGCCAGCACCGGAGGGGTCTACTACGAGCAGTACTTC. This translates into CASTGGVYYEQYF.

The rearrangement links TRBV9 to TRBJ1-1, with D perhaps matching TRBD1 (6 bases). There are 13 residues in the CDR3. CDR1 SGDLS and CDR2 YYNGEE come from the germline V gene. V dropped 5 bases and J dropped 7 bases, with 15 bases sitting between them. The CDR3 is CASSLQGNGEAFF. The CDR3 DNA follows: TGTGCCAGCAGTCTACAGGGTAACGGTGAAGCTTTCTTT.

The chain couples TRBV25-1 to TRBJ1-5; 9 positions match TRBD1. The CDR3 contains 15 residues. V shed 2 bases and J 3 bases; nucleotides not matched to a gene: 2. Germline V CDR1 and CDR2: MGHDK, SYGVNS. CDR3 nucleotides: TGTGCCAGCAGTGAAACAGGGGGCCCCAATCAGCCCCAGCATTTT. Translating it yields CASSETGGPNQPQHF.

The chain uses TRBV30 and TRBJ2-5; the match to TRBD2 covers 12 bases. CDR1 and CDR2 (germline): GTSNPN, SVGIG (reference sequence). The CDR3 contains 19 residues. V trimming: 2 bases; J trimming: 5 bases; junction bases outside the gene matches: 18. CDR3 bases: TGTGCCTGGAGTACCCCACCCCAGCCGACTAGCGGGGGAACGGAGACCCAGTACTTC. Amino acids: CAWSTPPQPTSGGTETQYF.

The J gene is TRBJ1-6, the V gene TRBV7-9; D gene ambiguous. The V gene's germline CDR1 is SEHNR and CDR2 FQNEAQ (reference sequence). The CDR3 length is 15 residues. V gave up 1 base and J gave up 0 bases, with 4 bases separating them. CDR3 loop: CASSLGGSYNSPLHF. CDR3 DNA: TGTGCCAGCAGCTTAGGCGGCTCCTATAATTCACCCCTCCACTTT.

The chain is built from TRBV6-5 and TRBJ2-7; D unclear. Trimming shortened V by 5 bases and J by 3 bases, and 14 bases separated the two germline ends. Germline V gene sequence: CDR1 MNHEY, CDR2 SVGAGI. The length of the CDR3 is 14 residues. In DNA, the CDR3 is TGTGCCAGCAGTCCCCTCCAGCCCCTCTACGAGCAGTACTTC. Translating gives CASSPLQPLYEQYF.

The chain joins TRBV4-1 to TRBJ1-5; tentatively, D is TRBD1 (5 bases). V dropped 1 base and J dropped 2 bases, with 9 bases sitting between them. The CDR3 consists of 15 residues. CDR1 and CDR2 (germline): MGHRA, YSYEKL. The CDR3 protein is CASSQGTGGNQPQHF. CDR3 nucleotides: TGCGCCAGCAGCCAAGGGACGGGGGGCAATCAGCCCCAGCATTTT.

This clone was recorded only once. V is TRBV5-1 and J is TRBJ2-5; no clear D gene. This CDR3 is 11 amino acids long. Deletions cut 4 bases from V and 4 bases from J, with 5 bases between. Per germline, CDR1 SGHRS and CDR2 YFSETQ. The CDR3 nucleotides read TGCGCCAGCAGCCCGACAGAGACCCAGTACTTC. As protein: CASSPTETQYF.

The rearrangement links TRBV11-3 to TRBJ2-7; tentatively, D is TRBD2 (7 bases). This CDR3 is built from 13 residues. V lost 1 base and J lost 7, with 11 bases in between. Germline CDR1 is SGHNT and CDR2 is YENEEA. CDR3: CASSLAGGGEQYF. The DNA for the CDR3 is TGTGCCAGCAGCTTAGCGGGGGGCGGTGAGCAGTACTTC.

The chain combines TRBV10-1 with TRBJ2-3, with 14 nucleotides matching TRBD2. Per germline, CDR1 WNHNN and CDR2 SYGVQD (reference sequence). After removal of 5 bases from V and 4 bases from J, the junction contained 2 bases not matched to a gene. The CDR3 totals 15 residues. CDR3 coding DNA: TGCGCCAGCAGTAAGGGACTAGCGGGAGCAGATACGCAGTATTTT. It codes for CASSKGLAGADTQYF.

This clone was recorded only once. This chain joins TRBV20-1 and TRBJ2-7, with D unclear. Germline assignment: CDR1 DFQATT and CDR2 SNEGSKA (reference sequence). This CDR3 has 11 amino acids. CDR3 region: CNAPLHYEQYF. CDR3 nucleotides: TGCAATGCCCCGTTGCACTACGAGCAGTACTTC.

The chain uses TRBV7-2 and TRBJ1-1; D gene unclear. Per the germline V gene, CDR1 is SGHTA and CDR2 is FQGNSA. The V and J ends lost 2 bases and 1 base respectively, with 2 bases between them. The CDR3 extends over 12 amino acids. The CDR3 bases are TGTGCCAGCAGCTTAACGAACACTGAAGCTTTCTTT. Protein: CASSLTNTEAFF.

The chain recombines TRBV5-1 with TRBJ2-5; TRBD1 agrees at 7 bases. V gave up 0 bases and J gave up 2 bases; unmatched junction bases: 7. Germline V gene sequence: CDR1 SGHRS, CDR2 YFSETQ. The CDR3 contains 16 residues. The CDR3, as DNA: TGCGCCAGCAGCTTGGCCGGGACAGCGAAGCAAGAGACCCAGTACTTC. This codes for CASSLAGTAKQETQYF.

This clone was detected only once. CDR3 nucleotides: TGTGCCAGCAGTGACTCCCTAGTTTGGTTCTTC. Its translation is CASSDSLVWFF. The V gene is TRBV6-4, the J gene TRBJ2-1; D is undetermined. The CDR3 has 11 amino acids. Trimming removed 0 bases at V and 15 bases at J, with 9 bases between. Germline CDR1 reads MRHNA; CDR2 reads SNTAGT.

The V gene is TRBV5-1, the J gene TRBJ2-1; 8 bases line up with TRBD2. This CDR3 has 15 amino acids. CDR1 is SGHRS, CDR2 YFSETQ, per germline. J lost 0 bases, V lost 3 bases, and 2 bases had no gene match. The CDR3 coding sequence is TGCGCCAGCAGCTCCGGGGGGGGCTCCTACAATGAGCAGTTCTTC. This encodes CASSSGGGSYNEQFF.

V is TRBV18 and J is TRBJ2-7; possibly TRBD1 or TRBD2 for D (5 bases each). Trimming cost V 4 bases and J 0 bases, with 10 bases left between them. The CDR3 has 14 residues. Germline assignment: CDR1 KGHSH and CDR2 LQKENI. CDR3 in amino acids: CASSHTGGSYEQYF. Here the CDR3 DNA reads TGTGCCAGCTCACACACAGGAGGCTCCTACGAGCAGTACTTC.

This chain joins TRBV18 and TRBJ2-5; TRBD1 might be the D (6 bases). The end of the DNA is better explained by TRBJ2-7, so the J call may be wrong. Germline V gene lookup returns CDR1 KGHSH and CDR2 LQKENI. The CDR3 runs to 13 residues. Here the CDR3 reads CASSPRTDYEQYF. The CDR3 DNA reads as TGTGCCAGCTCACCAAGGACAGACTACGAGCAGTACTTC.

The chain has TRBV5-4 and TRBJ1-1, with D maybe TRBD1 (5 bases). The CDR3 contains 14 residues. V lost 4 bases, J lost 6 bases, and 16 bases lay in between. Germline loops: CDR1 SGHNT, CDR2 YYREEE (reference sequence). The CDR3 is CASSQVTGEPEAFF. The CDR3, as DNA: TGTGCCAGCAGCCAAGTTACGGGGGAGCCTGAAGCTTTCTTT.

This sequence joins TRBV6-5 and TRBJ2-3; D uncertain. V dropped 5 bases and J dropped 2 bases, with 11 bases sitting between them. The CDR3 contains 14 residues. Germline V gene lookup returns CDR1 MNHEY and CDR2 SVGAGI. The CDR3 nucleotides read TGTGCCAGCAGTCCCCAGGACCACACAGATACGCAGTATTTT. It specifies CASSPQDHTDTQYF.

V is TRBV5-1 and J is TRBJ2-3, with D unclear. Trimming shortened V by 5 bases and J by 0 bases, and 10 bases separated the two germline ends. Germline CDR1 and CDR2: SGHRS and YFSETQ. The CDR3 has 14 amino acids. This CDR3 is CASRPGVSTDTQYF. DNA of the CDR3: TGCGCCAGCAGACCTGGGGTCAGCACAGATACGCAGTATTTT.

CDR3 region: CASSLSGTVNTGELFF. CDR3 sequence (DNA): TGTGCCAGCAGCTTATCCGGGACGGTGAACACCGGGGAGCTGTTTTTT. V and J are TRBV11-3 and TRBJ2-2; D is perhaps TRBD1 or TRBD2 (5 bases each). The CDR3 contains 16 residues. Trimming cost V 2 bases and J 1 base, with 11 bases left between them. Germline V gene data show CDR1 as SGHNT and CDR2 as YENEEA.

The V gene is TRBV13, the J gene TRBJ2-5, with D possibly being TRBD1 (6 bases). This CDR3 is 15 amino acids long. V was trimmed by 1 base and J by 4 bases, leaving 13 bases between them. Germline V gives CDR1 PRHDT, CDR2 FYEKMQ (reference sequence). CDR3 nucleotide sequence: TGTGCCAGCAGCTTAGTCCAGACAGGCCGAGAGACCCAGTACTTC. The encoded protein is CASSLVQTGRETQYF.

The gene calls are TRBV11-2 and TRBJ2-3; 9 bases fit TRBD2. Germline CDR1 SGHAT, CDR2 FQNNGV. The J segment lost 3 bases and the V segment lost 1 base, leaving 5 bases of the junction unmatched. This CDR3 is 16 amino acids long. The CDR3 nucleotides are TGTGCCAGCAGCTTAGTTGGTAGCGGGGGAACAGATACGCAGTATTTT. This translates into CASSLVGSGGTDTQYF.

Only one count was recorded for this clone. The chain combines TRBV4-1 with TRBJ2-7; D unresolved. V lost 3 bases and J 0 bases, leaving 15 bases between the germline ends. Germline loops: CDR1 MGHRA, CDR2 YSYEKL. The CDR3 length is 16 residues. This chain's CDR3 is CASSHPTGVSSYEQYF. CDR3 sequence (DNA): TGCGCCAGCAGCCATCCGACGGGCGTAAGCTCCTACGAGCAGTACTTC.